The sequence of this T cell receptor (beta chain) was determined in a study of blood T cell repertoires in COVID-19 (dated by TCRdb to 2018 to 2020). In terms of the full investigation: The collaborator samples originated in the United States, Italy and Spain and spanned the acute and convalescent phases of COVID-19. The material from the prospective study consisted of cDNA or gDNA derived from T cells, B-cell-depleted T cells, or PBMCs. The dataset comprised deeply sampled blood TCRbeta repertoires from subjects exposed to, actively infected with, or recovered from COVID-19. The repertoires were released in a freely available public database intended as a resource for research on the immune response to SARS-CoV-2. Samples came from the ongoing ImmuneRACE study (first 160 participants) plus 1,254 subjects from 6 global collaborators. A de-identified subject ID, COVID-19 status, age in years and sex were almost always included in the sample metadata. Where available, HLA class I and class II types were obtained from metadata supplied by the sample provider rather than from assay-based typing. On the study overall, not on this receptor specifically: Clinical and demographic metadata were provided uncurated, with the amount varying by source and participant.

On this clone itself: Its target antigen remains unknown. Base qualities are not at hand, and no much larger clone is one base apart.

TCRbeta CDR3 regions were amplified from genomic DNA using the immunoSEQ Assay, a bias-controlled multiplex PCR. The published analysis was carried out like this. Within the assay, amplification of reference gene primers was used to estimate how many nucleated cells each sample contained. Sequence reads were collapsed and filtered to measure the absolute abundance of every unique TCRbeta CDR3 rearrangement. Productive Simpson clonality was computed per sample as the square root of Simpson's diversity index over productive rearrangements. Not all clones reach the TCRdb copy of this immuneACCESS table, which keeps in-frame sequences only. Checked studies attribute under half of the gap to unresolved V genes and leave the rest unexplained. For V, J and clone size, that table is used; D and trimming come from the DNA. Counted in this sample were roughly 150,000 clones; over 75% of them appeared once. The ten largest make up about 5.3% of the sample.

The V end loses 5 bases and the J end loses 1 base, and a stretch of 12 bases separates them. Based on the germline V gene (reference sequence), the CDR1 and CDR2 sequences are LGHDT and YNNKEL. Reading from cysteine to phenylalanine, the CDR3 counts 16 amino acids. This entry keeps only the CDR3 DNA: 48 bases, framed from base 1. Participants in the prospective study were aged about 18 to 89 years, lived in 20 to 25 United States geographic areas, and enrolled through a virtual design. In the prospective study, cohorts were assigned on the basis of participant-reported clinical history obtained from a screening survey and a study questionnaire. Each participant in the prospective study had whole blood, serum and a nasopharyngeal or oropharyngeal swab collected by mobile phlebotomists. Additional blood draws and questionnaires over an approximately two-month period could optionally be provided by prospective study participants. Prospective study blood samples were shipped either frozen or at room temperature before DNA extraction.

The chain links TRBV3-1 (or the pseudogene TRBV3-2) with TRBJ2-6; the D region possibly corresponds to TRBD1 (6 bases align). The clonotype originates from a woman aged 40 to 50 with acute COVID-19. The specimen was PBMCs or T cells enriched from blood (not recorded which). The CDR3 loop reads CASSSMGASGANVLTF. The sequenced DNA is TGTGCCAGCAGCTCCATGGGGGCATCTGGGGCCAACGTCCTGACTTTC.